This passage covers 2 T cell receptor beta chains from one sample sequenced in a study of blood T cell repertoires in COVID-19. The assay was immunoSEQ multiplex PCR, and TCRdb's table has in-frame clones only and misses some. Among 100,000 to 120,000 clones listed, roughly 80% were seen once. The sample consisted of peripheral blood. These receptors were taken from a man aged 45-65 years with acute or convalescent COVID-19.

The rearrangement uses TRBV11-2 and TRBJ1-6, with 9 nucleotides matching TRBD1. This CDR3 comprises 15 residues. Germline V gives CDR1 SGHAT, CDR2 FQNNGV. Trimming took 4 bases from V and 9 from J; bases not matched to a gene: 7. CDR3 region: CASSSATGGRSPLHF. CDR3 DNA: TGTGCCAGCAGCTCCGCCACAGGGGGCCGTTCACCCCTCCACTTT.

This chain links TRBV6-2 or TRBV6-3 with TRBJ2-7; D gene unclear. Trimming left V 0 bases short and J 0 bases short, with 12 bases between. The CDR3 spans 16 residues. Germline CDR1 MNHEY, CDR2 SVGEGT. Here the CDR3 DNA reads TGTGCCAGCAGTTACTCGTACAGCCGACACTCCTACGAGCAGTACTTC. Translating it yields CASSYSYSRHSYEQYF.